A selection of T cell receptor beta chains follows, all from one sample in a study of blood T cell repertoires in COVID-19. Libraries were prepared by immunoSEQ multiplex PCR; TCRdb keeps only in-frame clonotypes and omits some of them. This table has approximately 190,000 clones, 80% to 85% appearing once. Sequenced: peripheral blood. The receptors stem from a human donor in a cohort sampled during active COVID-19. Both conserved end residues are part of each CDR3.

J gene | V gene | CDR3 protein
TRBJ1-2 | TRBV20-1 | CSASRDYGYTF
TRBJ1-4 | TRBV4-1 | CASSQGGLELAKLFF
TRBJ2-1 | TRBV27 | CASTPGTSGHNEQFF
TRBJ1-1 | TRBV6-6 | CASSYSRRAMNTEAFF
TRBJ2-1 | TRBV11-2 | CASSRGTSLMVQFF
TRBJ1-4 | TRBV5-6 | CASSSGQGEKLFF
TRBJ2-2 | TRBV5-1 | CASSWGDTGELFF
TRBJ2-2 | TRBV27 | CASSLLGAGGELFF
TRBJ2-1 | TRBV4-1 | CASSQYLAVISSYNEQFF
TRBJ1-4 | TRBV6-9 | CASRKGGAATNEKLFF
TRBJ2-2 | TRBV2 | CASRAGSANTGELFF
TRBJ2-1 | TRBV7-2 | CASTRSGGAYNEQFF
TRBJ1-1 | TRBV6-5 | CASMGLQKGGAFF
TRBJ1-6 | TRBV6-5 | CASSRGTGASPLHF
TRBJ2-3 | TRBV6-4 | CASSPRTGDTDTQYF
TRBJ2-3 | TRBV7-3 | CASSSDGGPDTQYF
TRBJ1-5 | TRBV5-1 | CASSLDRGGQPQHF
TRBJ2-5 | TRBV7-9 | CASSLGWKRETQYF
TRBJ1-1 | TRBV9 | CASSGRQGMNTEAFF
TRBJ2-3 | TRBV9 | CASSVQGADTQYF
TRBJ1-5 | TRBV27 | CASSLKPGQPQHF
TRBJ1-2 | TRBV2 | CASSENWAENTF